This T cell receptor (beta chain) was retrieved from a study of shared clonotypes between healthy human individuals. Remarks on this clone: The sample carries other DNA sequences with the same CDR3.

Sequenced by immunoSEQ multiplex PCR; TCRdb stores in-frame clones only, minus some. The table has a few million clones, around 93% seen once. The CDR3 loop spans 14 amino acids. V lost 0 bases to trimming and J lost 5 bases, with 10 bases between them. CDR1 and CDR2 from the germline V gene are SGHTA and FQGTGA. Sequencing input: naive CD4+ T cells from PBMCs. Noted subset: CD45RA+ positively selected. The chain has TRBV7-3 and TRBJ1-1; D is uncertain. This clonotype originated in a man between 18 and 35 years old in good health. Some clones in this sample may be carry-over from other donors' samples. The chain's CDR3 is CASSLTGQGTEAFF. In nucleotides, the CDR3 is TGTGCCAGCAGCTTAACAGGGCAAGGAACTGAAGCTTTCTTT.